This entry is about one TCR beta chain. The antigen is undetermined. Relative to the germline gene, one junction end is altered; a read error may explain this. The data derive from a study of cytomegalovirus exposure and HLA in healthy donors. Study-level points and caveats: Rare TCR sequences dominated, though some public TCRs recurred in many donors. TCR beta chains numbering some 160 were designated cytomegalovirus-associated.

The method was immunoSEQ multiplex PCR; TCRdb's version includes in-frame clones alone and lacks a portion of them. The sample has 100,000 to 150,000 clones, roughly nine tenths seen once. The donors were members of the validation cohort, which comprised 90 to 150 subjects and was separate from the first cohort of 666 subjects. CDR1 is SEHNR, CDR2 FQNEAQ, per germline (reference sequence). The CDR3 consists of 14 residues. The chain joins TRBV7-9 to TRBJ2-7, with 12 bases identical to TRBD2. The TCR sequence derives from a woman younger than 35 in good health and CMV-seronegative. The material sequenced was PBMCs. DNA of the CDR3: TGTGCCAGCAGCCTAGCGGGAGGGTTCAACGAGCAGTACTTC. Its protein is CASSLAGGFNEQYF.